Presented here are 32 T cell receptor beta chains from one specimen sequenced in a study of OX40 agonist ivuxolimab in advanced cancers. Some clones are missing from TCRdb's copy, which holds only in-frame ones; the method was immunoSEQ multiplex PCR. The data show roughly 14,000 clones, with around 80% seen just once and 13% to 15% held by the top ten. This sample comprised CD4+ or CD8+ T cells sorted from blood, obtained in a trial of the OX40 agonist ivuxolimab. These receptors originate from an adult with an advanced solid tumor such as melanoma, head and neck, liver or kidney cancer.

By share, this clone counts as medium-sized. J is TRBJ2-7 and V is TRBV6-4, with D maybe TRBD1 (7 bases). Trimming removed 3 bases at V and 2 bases at J, with 14 bases between. The CDR3 loop spans 15 amino acids. In germline, CDR1 is MRHNA, CDR2 SNTAGT. Written as DNA, the CDR3 is TGTGCCAGCAGTGAGCGGGGACAGCCACCCTACGAGCAGTACTTC. This codes for CASSERGQPPYEQYF.

The table lists this clone with a count of one. This chain connects TRBV27 to TRBJ2-3, with D perhaps matching TRBD1 (5 bases). CDR1 is MNHEY and CDR2 is SMNVEV in the germline V gene (reference sequence). This CDR3 contains 16 residues. V lost 3 bases to trimming and J lost 0 bases, with 13 bases between them. CDR3 in DNA: TGTGCCAGCAGTTTTGGCAGGGTCCCTAGCACAGATACGCAGTATTTT. It codes for CASSFGRVPSTDTQYF.

The genes are TRBV9 and TRBJ2-1; TRBD1 agrees at 7 bases. CDR1 and CDR2 from the germline V gene are SGDLS and YYNGEE. Trimming at V came to 3 bases and at J to 0 bases, leaving 6 bases not matched to a gene. This CDR3 has 16 residues. The CDR3 DNA is TGTGCCAGCAGCGGACAGGGCCCATCCTCCTACAATGAGCAGTTCTTC. Translation gives CASSGQGPSSYNEQFF.

This chain connects TRBV4-2 to TRBJ1-2; 11 positions agree with TRBD1. Germline values: CDR1 LGHNA, CDR2 YNFKEQ. The CDR3 consists of 16 residues. The ends lost 0 bases at V and 4 bases at J; junction bases unmatched: 4. The CDR3: CASSQEGTGGVYGYTF. CDR3 DNA: TGTGCCAGCAGCCAAGAAGGGACAGGGGGTGTCTATGGCTACACCTTC.

The J gene is TRBJ2-5, the V gene TRBV13; 7 bases are a match to TRBD2. The CDR3 contains 13 residues. The germline CDR1 and CDR2 sequences are PRHDT and FYEKMQ (reference sequence). V lost 8 bases and J lost 2; bases outside the gene matches: 5. The CDR3: CASRTGGQETQYF. The CDR3 coding sequence is TGTGCCAGCCGTACGGGGGGACAAGAGACCCAGTACTTC.

Note on this clone: Other DNA sequences of this sample code for an identical CDR3. V and J are TRBV11-2 and TRBJ1-1; TRBD1 agrees at 8 bases. Losses at the gene ends were 5 bases for V and 0 bases for J; bases not matched to a gene: 5. This CDR3 contains 15 residues. Germline assignment: CDR1 SGHAT and CDR2 FQNNGV. CDR3 residues: CASSLRQGLNTEAFF. The CDR3 DNA reads TGTGCCAGCAGCCTTAGACAGGGGCTGAACACTGAAGCTTTCTTT.

This clone turned up a few times. The chain couples TRBV15 to TRBJ2-2, with D tentatively TRBD1 (5 bases). CDR3 length equals 15 residues. V dropped 3 bases and J dropped 0 bases, with 8 bases sitting between them. Germline V gives CDR1 LNHNV, CDR2 YYDKDF (reference sequence). This CDR3 is CATSRDNSNTGELFF. The CDR3 nucleotides are TGTGCCACCAGCAGGGACAACTCGAACACCGGGGAGCTGTTTTTT. Filled out from reference TRBV15 and TRBJ2-2, the complete variable domain reads DAMVIQNPRYQVTQFGKPVTLSCSQTLNHNVMYWYQQKSSQAPKLLFHYYDKDFNNEADTPDNFQSRRPNTSFCFLDIRSPGLGDTAMYLCATSRDNSNTGELFFGEGSRLTVL.

The chain joins TRBV19 to TRBJ2-7; 12 bases fit TRBD2. Trimming took 5 bases from V and 1 from J; bases not matched to a gene: 9. Germline CDR1 is LNHDA and CDR2 is SQIVND (reference sequence). The CDR3 length is 17 residues. The CDR3 sequence: CASSPSSGGDSSYEQYF. As DNA, the CDR3 is TGTGCCAGTAGTCCATCTAGCGGGGGGGATTCTTCCTACGAGCAGTACTTC.

This clone was detected only once. The chain uses TRBV10-3 and TRBJ1-1; TRBD1 agrees at 8 bases. Germline V gene data show CDR1 as ENHRY and CDR2 as SYGVKD. V lost 1 base and J lost 0; bases outside the gene matches: 13. The CDR3 is 19 amino acids. For the CDR3, the DNA is TGTGCCATCAGTGAGTTTGACAGGGGCGAAGAGACCATGAACACTGAAGCTTTCTTT. Its protein product is CAISEFDRGEETMNTEAFF.

Notes on this clone: The junction differs from germline at one of its ends, possibly a read error. V gene TRBV5-8 combines with J gene TRBJ1-6; 7 positions match TRBD1. The CDR3 has 13 residues. Germline CDR1 and CDR2: SGHTS and YDEGEE. The CDR3 DNA is TGTGCCAGCAGCTTGTATAGTGCGGACAGGTCTTTCTTT. Protein: CASSLYSADRSFF.

This chain uses TRBV30 with TRBJ2-7, with 12 bases matching TRBD2. The CDR3 is 12 amino acids. Trimming removed 5 bases from V and 8 bases from J; junction bases left unmatched: 4. The germline gives CDR1 GTSNPN, CDR2 SVGIG (reference sequence). CDR3 DNA: TGTGCCTGGCTAGCGGGGGGGCCCCAGCAGTACTTC. As protein: CAWLAGGPQQYF.

V usage is TRBV9 and J usage is TRBJ2-7; D might be TRBD1 (6 bases). Germline V gene data show CDR1 as SGDLS and CDR2 as YYNGEE. Trimming shortened V by 3 bases and J by 6 bases, and 13 bases separated the two germline ends. CDR3 length equals 13 residues. CDR3 nucleotides: TGTGCCAGCAGCGGAAATTGGGACACCGAGCAGTACTTC. Its translation is CASSGNWDTEQYF.

This clone was seen a single time. This chain connects TRBV27 to TRBJ2-7; D is perhaps TRBD2 (6 bases). V shed 7 bases and J shed 4 bases, with 14 bases lying between them. Germline assignment: CDR1 MNHEY and CDR2 SMNVEV (reference sequence). The CDR3 runs to 13 residues. CDR3 region: CASKPEGKYEQYF. The CDR3 DNA follows: TGTGCCAGCAAACCGGAGGGAAAGTACGAGCAGTACTTC.

V is TRBV5-1 and J is TRBJ2-7; TRBD2 matches at 10 bases. The CDR3 is made up of 15 amino acids. The ends lost 1 base at V and 2 bases at J; junction bases unmatched: 3. Germline V gives CDR1 SGHRS, CDR2 YFSETQ. CDR3 nucleotides: TGCGCCAGCAGCTTGAGTAGCGGGAGGACCTACGAGCAGTACTTC. Its protein product is CASSLSSGRTYEQYF.

The chain carries TRBV4-2 and TRBJ2-2; 12 nucleotides agree with TRBD1. The CDR3 consists of 17 residues. CDR1 LGHNA and CDR2 YNFKEQ come from the germline V gene. The junction had 8 bases not matched to a gene; V was cut back by 4 bases and J by 5 bases. The CDR3 loop reads CASSRQGQGAPTGELFF. CDR3 nucleotide sequence: TGTGCCAGCAGCCGACAGGGACAGGGGGCGCCTACCGGGGAGCTGTTTTTT.

The V call is TRBV27, the J call TRBJ1-5; D is uncertain. The CDR3 sequence is 13 residues long. Germline CDR1 and CDR2: MNHEY and SMNVEV (reference sequence). V was trimmed by 0 bases and J by 4 bases, leaving 4 bases between them. The chain's CDR3 is CASSLSLNQPQHF. Written as DNA, the CDR3 is TGTGCCAGCAGTTTATCCCTAAATCAGCCCCAGCATTTT.

The V call is TRBV11-3, the J call TRBJ1-2; weak D call: TRBD1 (5 bases). Deletions cut 8 bases from V and 3 bases from J, with 13 bases between. CDR3 length: 13 residues. Germline V gives CDR1 SGHNT, CDR2 YENEEA. The CDR3 sequence is CASGGVVDYGYTF. CDR3 in DNA: TGTGCCAGCGGGGGTGTGGTCGACTATGGCTACACCTTC.

The rearrangement uses TRBV7-3 and TRBJ2-1; 12 bases line up with TRBD2. Trimming took 4 bases from V and 2 from J; bases not matched to a gene: 3. From germline, CDR1 is SGHTA and CDR2 FQGTGA. The CDR3 totals 16 residues. CDR3 coding DNA: TGTGCCAGCAGCTCCGGACTAGCGGGGCCCTACAATGAGCAGTTCTTC. As protein: CASSSGLAGPYNEQFF.

The chain employs TRBV5-1 and TRBJ1-1, with D perhaps TRBD1 (6 bases). The CDR3 runs 16 residues. Germline V gives CDR1 SGHRS, CDR2 YFSETQ. The germline V and J ends were trimmed by 2 bases and 1 base, with 15 bases remaining between them. CDR3 coding DNA: TGCGCCAGCAGCTTTACAGGGCCGGGGGGGAACACTGAAGCTTTCTTT. As protein: CASSFTGPGGNTEAFF.

This clone was detected once. The rearrangement links TRBV5-1 to TRBJ1-1, with a weak D call TRBD1 (5 bases). Trimming pared 2 bases from V and 1 base from J, leaving 6 bases between. CDR1 and CDR2 (germline): SGHRS, YFSETQ. This CDR3 is built from 13 residues. This CDR3 is CASSFRENTEAFF. The CDR3 DNA reads as TGCGCCAGCAGCTTCAGGGAGAACACTGAAGCTTTCTTT.

CDR3 sequence: CASSSIPATGTDYEQYF. The CDR3 bases are TGTGCCAGCAGCTCTATCCCCGCTACCGGGACAGACTACGAGCAGTACTTC. The chain has TRBV7-9 and TRBJ2-7, with 7 bases that match TRBD1. Germline CDR1 reads SEHNR; CDR2 reads FQNEAQ (reference sequence). The CDR3 is 17 residues long. J was trimmed by 3 bases and V by 4 bases; bases with no gene match: 15.

J is TRBJ1-2 and V is TRBV7-9, with D possibly being TRBD1 (6 bases). V was cut by 5 bases and J by 4 bases, with 14 bases left in between. CDR3 size: 14 residues. Per germline, CDR1 SEHNR and CDR2 FQNEAQ (reference sequence). CDR3 region: CASSPPTGPYGYTF. CDR3 coding DNA: TGTGCCAGCAGCCCCCCTACAGGGCCCTATGGCTACACCTTC. Supplemented by reference TRBV7-9 and TRBJ1-2, the full variable domain reads DTGVSQNPRHKITKRGQNVTFRCDPISEHNRLYWYRQTLGQGPEFLTYFQNEAQLEKSRLLSDRFSAERPKGSFSTLEIQRTEQGDSAMYLCASSPPTGPYGYTFGSGTRLTVV.

This sequence joins TRBV9 and TRBJ2-3, with D tentatively TRBD2 (5 bases). V lost 0 bases and J lost 0, with 11 bases in between. Germline V CDR1 and CDR2: SGDLS, YYNGEE. There are 16 residues in the CDR3. In nucleotides, the CDR3 is TGTGCCAGCAGCGTAGGTGGCCGGGGAAGCACAGATACGCAGTATTTT. Translation gives CASSVGGRGSTDTQYF.

The chain has TRBV5-1 and TRBJ2-5; a possible D gene is TRBD2 (6 bases). The CDR3 runs to 14 residues. The V and J ends lost 1 base and 4 bases respectively, with 11 bases between them. Germline lookup yields CDR1 SGHRS and CDR2 YFSETQ. This CDR3 is CASSLTRGGETQYF. Written as DNA, the CDR3 is TGCGCCAGCAGCTTGACGCGGGGAGGAGAGACCCAGTACTTC.

This clone appeared once. Without the conserved terminal phenylalanine or tryptophan, this CDR3 likely stems from a read error. The gene calls are TRBV4-1 and TRBJ1-1; the match to TRBD1 covers 12 bases. CDR1 MGHRA and CDR2 YSYEKL come from the germline V gene. This CDR3 contains 15 residues. V was pared by 4 bases and J by 6 bases, with 6 bases of the junction left unmatched. The CDR3 is CASSPSGTGGPEAFS. Here the CDR3 DNA reads TGCGCCAGCAGCCCCTCCGGGACAGGGGGCCCTGAAGCTTTCTCT.

As DNA, the CDR3 is TGTGCCAGCAGCCAGGGACTAGCGACGAGATACACCGGGGAGCTGTTTTTT. Amino acid sequence: CASSQGLATRYTGELFF. The rearrangement joins TRBV14 to TRBJ2-2, with 10 nucleotides matching TRBD2. V shed 3 bases, J shed 3 bases, and the junction held 7 bases outside the gene matches. The CDR3 is 17 residues long. The V gene's germline CDR1 is SGHDN and CDR2 FVKESK.

This chain uses TRBV18 with TRBJ2-7, with D possibly being TRBD1 (6 bases). The CDR3 contains 13 residues. Germline V gene data show CDR1 as KGHSH and CDR2 as LQKENI. V lost 2 bases to trimming and J lost 5 bases, with 10 bases between them. The CDR3 loop is CASSPTGIDEQYF. The DNA for the CDR3 is TGTGCCAGCTCACCAACAGGGATCGACGAGCAGTACTTC.

This clone was detected a few times. V and J are TRBV9 and TRBJ1-6; no definite D call. Germline V gene data show CDR1 as SGDLS and CDR2 as YYNGEE. Trimming took off 4 bases at V and 4 bases at J, with 12 bases between the two ends. The CDR3 runs 15 residues. CDR3 bases: TGTGCCAGCAGCTCCCGAGTGGATTATAATTCACCCCTCCACTTT. This sequence encodes CASSSRVDYNSPLHF.

The rearrangement uses TRBV6-1 and TRBJ2-3; 11 positions agree with TRBD2. Looked up from germline, CDR1 is MNHNS and CDR2 is SASEGT. Trimming cost V 0 bases and J 5 bases; bases outside gene matches: 4. The CDR3 totals 16 residues. The CDR3 loop is CASSEASGGAQDTQYF. The CDR3 DNA follows: TGTGCCAGCAGTGAAGCTAGCGGGGGGGCCCAAGATACGCAGTATTTT.

This sequence joins TRBV6-5 and TRBJ2-7; 7 positions agree with TRBD2. V shed 1 base, J shed 3 bases, and the junction held 3 bases outside the gene matches. The CDR3 spans 14 residues. Germline V gene lookup returns CDR1 MNHEY and CDR2 SVGAGI. CDR3 nucleotide sequence: TGTGCCAGCAGTTACTTCGCGGGAGACTACGAGCAGTACTTC. Protein sequence: CASSYFAGDYEQYF.

Points on this clone: Other DNA sequences from this sample encode an identical CDR3 as well. The CDR3 spells CASSQDLAGGYYNEQFF. The CDR3 nucleotides are TGCGCCAGCAGCCAAGATCTAGCGGGGGGCTACTACAATGAGCAGTTCTTC. This chain connects TRBV4-1 to TRBJ2-1; TRBD2 aligns across 11 bases. The CDR3 runs 17 residues. Trimming removed 0 bases from V and 3 bases from J; junction bases left unmatched: 4. CDR1 is MGHRA and CDR2 is YSYEKL in the germline V gene.

This clone was seen only a few times. The J gene is TRBJ2-2, the V gene TRBV12-5; D remains ambiguous. CDR1 and CDR2 from the germline V gene are LGHNT and FRNRAP. This CDR3 spans 14 amino acids. V was pared by 1 base and J by 4 bases, with 7 bases between. This CDR3 reads CASGLGSATGELFF. The CDR3 DNA reads as TGTGCTAGTGGTTTGGGAAGTGCCACCGGGGAGCTGTTTTTT.